This is a list of T cell receptor beta chains from one sample in a study of early T cells in non-severe SARS-CoV-2 infection. Each CDR3 protein is one row after TCRdb ran MiXCR on the 5' RACE reads. The sample has some 77,000 distinct CDR3 sequences, 8.5% to 10% seen once; the top ten hold approximately 4.9%. Source material: whole blood. These TCRs come from an adult who was a healthcare worker with PCR-confirmed SARS-CoV-2 infection or an uninfected control (not recorded which). Each CDR3 is given with its conserved first and last residue. A D gene is named only where the DNA matches it firmly.

TRBJ2-1	TRBD2	TRBV20-1	CSARDLGLAGENEQFF
TRBJ2-6	NA	TRBV5-1	CASSLMGGGANVLTF
TRBJ1-1	NA	TRBV3-1	CASSQVGPQGPPMNTEAFF
TRBJ2-4	NA	TRBV27	CASSLSLGAGAKNIQYF
TRBJ2-1	NA	TRBV6-6	CASSYASVTYPNEQFF
TRBJ2-4	TRBD1	TRBV5-5	CASSGKGALGRIQYF
TRBJ2-1	TRBD2	TRBV6-5	CASIPLAGGNEQFF
TRBJ1-3	TRBD1	TRBV10-3	CAIRMGTGPSNTIYF
TRBJ1-5	NA	TRBV12-3/TRBV12-4	CASSWGSHQPQHF
TRBJ2-6	NA	TRBV7-2	CASSLVGVGANVLTF
TRBJ2-6	NA	TRBV20-1	CSARDVASGANVLTF
TRBJ2-1	TRBD2	TRBV19	CASIRVAGASEQFF
TRBJ2-5	TRBD1	TRBV7-6	CASSLHWTGDQETQYF
TRBJ2-3	TRBD2	TRBV7-2	CASRKTSGNTDTQYF
TRBJ1-1	NA	TRBV12-3/TRBV12-4	CASSWSGMNTEAFF
TRBJ2-3	NA	TRBV7-8	CASLVQGTDTQYF
TRBJ2-1	TRBD2	TRBV24-1	CATSDASGRINEQFF
TRBJ2-3	TRBD1	TRBV5-8	CASSRTDRGDTQYF
TRBJ1-4	TRBD1	TRBV27	CASSVRGRSATNEKLFF
TRBJ2-6	TRBD1	TRBV12-3/TRBV12-4	CASIPGQGASSGANVLTF
TRBJ2-1	NA	TRBV7-6	CASSLDRLAGQFF
TRBJ2-1	TRBD2	TRBV6-2/TRBV6-3	CASSPSGTQFF
TRBJ2-3	NA	TRBV24-1	CATSDFSTSEEDTQYF
TRBJ2-3	NA	TRBV5-5	CASSVVGVAITDTQYF
TRBJ2-2	NA	TRBV18	CASSPPGVRAVPGELFF
TRBJ2-1	TRBD2	TRBV5-8	CASRQLAGIYNEQFF
TRBJ2-2	TRBD2	TRBV5-1	CASSTVAGVRTGELFF
TRBJ2-2	TRBD2	TRBV29-1	CSAETSGGGELFF
TRBJ1-4	NA	TRBV7-8	CASSPSRGPGREKLFF
TRBJ2-7	NA	TRBV7-2	CASSLADTRQYF
TRBJ2-1	NA	TRBV5-4	CASSTSPGEQFF